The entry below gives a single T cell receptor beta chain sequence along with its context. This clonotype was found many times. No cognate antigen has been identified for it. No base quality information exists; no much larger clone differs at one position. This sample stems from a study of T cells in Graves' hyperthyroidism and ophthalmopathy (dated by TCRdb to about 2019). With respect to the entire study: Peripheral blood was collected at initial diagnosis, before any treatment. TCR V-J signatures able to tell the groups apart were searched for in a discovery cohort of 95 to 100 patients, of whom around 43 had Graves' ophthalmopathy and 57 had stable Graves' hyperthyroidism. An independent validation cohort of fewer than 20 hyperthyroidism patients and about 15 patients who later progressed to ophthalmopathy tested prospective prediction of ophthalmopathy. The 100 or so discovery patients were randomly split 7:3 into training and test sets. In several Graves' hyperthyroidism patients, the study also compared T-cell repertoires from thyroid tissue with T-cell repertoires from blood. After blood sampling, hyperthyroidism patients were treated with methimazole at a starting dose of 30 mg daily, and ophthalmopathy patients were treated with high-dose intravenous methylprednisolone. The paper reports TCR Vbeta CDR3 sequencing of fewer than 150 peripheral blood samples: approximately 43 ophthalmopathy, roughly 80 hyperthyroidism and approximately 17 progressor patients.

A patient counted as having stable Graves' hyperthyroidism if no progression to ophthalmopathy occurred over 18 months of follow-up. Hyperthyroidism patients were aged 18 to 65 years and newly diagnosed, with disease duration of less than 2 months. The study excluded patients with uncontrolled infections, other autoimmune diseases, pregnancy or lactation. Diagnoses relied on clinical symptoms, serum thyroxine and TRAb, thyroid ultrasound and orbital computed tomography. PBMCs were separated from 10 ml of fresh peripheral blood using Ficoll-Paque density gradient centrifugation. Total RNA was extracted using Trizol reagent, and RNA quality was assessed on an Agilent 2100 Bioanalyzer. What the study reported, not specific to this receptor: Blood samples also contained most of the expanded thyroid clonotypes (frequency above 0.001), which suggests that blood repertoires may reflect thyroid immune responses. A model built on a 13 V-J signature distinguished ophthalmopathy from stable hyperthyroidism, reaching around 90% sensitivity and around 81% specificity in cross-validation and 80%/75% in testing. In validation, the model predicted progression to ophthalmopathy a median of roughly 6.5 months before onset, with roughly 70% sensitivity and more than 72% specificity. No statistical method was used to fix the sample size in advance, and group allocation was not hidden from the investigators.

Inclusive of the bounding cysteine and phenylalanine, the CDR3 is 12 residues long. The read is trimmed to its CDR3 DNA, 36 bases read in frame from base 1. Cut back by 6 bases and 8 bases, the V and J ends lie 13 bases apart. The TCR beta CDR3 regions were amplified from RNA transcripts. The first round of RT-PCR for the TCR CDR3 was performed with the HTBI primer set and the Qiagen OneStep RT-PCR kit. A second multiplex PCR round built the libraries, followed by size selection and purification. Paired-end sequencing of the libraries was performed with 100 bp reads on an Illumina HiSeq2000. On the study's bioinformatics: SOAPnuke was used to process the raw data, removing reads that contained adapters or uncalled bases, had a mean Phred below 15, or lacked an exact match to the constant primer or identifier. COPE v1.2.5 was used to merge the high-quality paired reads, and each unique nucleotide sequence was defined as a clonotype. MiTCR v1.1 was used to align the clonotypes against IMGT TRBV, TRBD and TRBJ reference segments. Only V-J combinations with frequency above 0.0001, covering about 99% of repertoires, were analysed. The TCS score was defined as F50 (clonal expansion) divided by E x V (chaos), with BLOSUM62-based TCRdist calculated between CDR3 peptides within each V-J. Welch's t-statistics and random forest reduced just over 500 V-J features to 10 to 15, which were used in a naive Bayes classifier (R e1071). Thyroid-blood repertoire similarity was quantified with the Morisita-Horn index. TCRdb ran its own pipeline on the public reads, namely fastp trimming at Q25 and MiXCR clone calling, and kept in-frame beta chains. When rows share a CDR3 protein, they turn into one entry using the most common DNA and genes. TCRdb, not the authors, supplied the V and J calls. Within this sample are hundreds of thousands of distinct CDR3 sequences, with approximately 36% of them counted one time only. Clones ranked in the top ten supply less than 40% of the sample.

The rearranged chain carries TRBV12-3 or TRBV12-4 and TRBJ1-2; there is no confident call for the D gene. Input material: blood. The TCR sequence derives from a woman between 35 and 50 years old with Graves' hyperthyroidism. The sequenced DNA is TGTGCCAGCAGCACCTTCCCTATGGGCTACACCTTC. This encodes CASSTFPMGYTF.